Sequencing of this T cell receptor beta chain was carried out in a study of sequential checkpoint blockade in melanoma. Study overall: After both sequences, patients received maintenance nivolumab.

Generated by immunoSEQ multiplex PCR, the TCRdb table keeps only in-frame clones and is missing some. The sample records some 7,200 clones, around three quarters being singletons. From germline, CDR1 is MNHEY and CDR2 SMNVEV (reference sequence). The CDR3 is 14 residues long. Trimming pared 6 bases from V and 7 bases from J, leaving 18 bases between. The sample's treatment: randomized to nivolumab then ipilimumab (arm A) or the reverse (arm B). The origin of this receptor is a human donor with melanoma. The chain has TRBV27 and TRBJ2-5, with a weak D call TRBD1 (5 bases). The source material was CD8+ T cells sorted from blood (inferred from file names), sampled from a patient given nivolumab and ipilimumab in sequence. This chain's CDR3 is CASRPWTSLGTQYF. For the CDR3, the DNA is TGTGCCAGCAGGCCGTGGACATCATTAGGGACCCAGTACTTC.